The 5 T cell receptor beta chains listed next were all sequenced from one sample in a study of patients and donors after allogeneic stem cell transplantation. One entry per CDR3 protein results from TCRdb running MiXCR on the RT-PCR reads. This table has 8,000 to 9,500 distinct CDR3 sequences, under 5% appearing once. The sequenced material came from blood, either unsorted or a sorted T cell fraction (not recorded which). These TCRs come from a human donor who was either an allogeneic HSCT recipient or a stem cell or donor lymphocyte infusion donor (not recorded which). It is not recorded whose cells these are; they may come from a transplant donor.

The V and J genes are TRBV18 and TRBJ2-3, with TRBD2 matching over 12 bases. CDR3 size: 15 residues. V was clipped by 4 bases and J by 3 bases; unmatched bases: 2. Per the germline V gene, CDR1 is KGHSH and CDR2 is LQKENI. CDR3 nucleotides: TGTGCCAGCTCACGGGGGACTAGCGGGACAGATACGCAGTATTTT. It encodes CASSRGTSGTDTQYF.

This clonotype was detected many times. The chain has TRBV5-6 and TRBJ2-7; TRBD1 aligns across 10 bases. Germline V CDR1 and CDR2: SGHDT, YYEEEE. This CDR3 is 15 amino acids long. The V gene end was trimmed by 0 bases and the J gene end by 2 bases; junction bases not matched to a gene: 2. The CDR3 sequence: CASSLVGTGAYEQYF. DNA of the CDR3: TGTGCCAGCAGCTTGGTAGGGACAGGGGCCTACGAGCAGTACTTC.

The sample holds many counts of this clonotype. A single base separates this from a much larger clone, so it may be a read error. The chain uses TRBV5-8 and TRBJ1-1; no definite D call. CDR3 size: 10 residues. With 5 bases removed from V and 10 bases from J, the gap between germline ends came to 9 bases. CDR1 SGHTS and CDR2 YDEGEE come from the germline V gene. The CDR3 reads CASSSPAAFF. In DNA form, the CDR3 reads TGTGCCAGCAGTTCGCCGGCAGCTTTCTTT.

In the case of this clonotype: A much larger clonotype is one base distant, so this may be a read error. This chain links TRBV3-1 with TRBJ2-2; a possible D gene is TRBD1 (5 bases). V dropped 4 bases and J dropped 7 bases, with 13 bases sitting between them. The CDR3 spans 14 residues. Germline values: CDR1 LGHDT, CDR2 YNNKEL (reference sequence). The CDR3 region has the DNA TGTGCCAGCAGCCGGACATGGGGCGTCGGGGAGCTGTTTTTT. It codes for CASSRTWGVGELFF.

This clonotype was detected many times. The V and J genes are TRBV4-2 and TRBJ2-5, with 7 bases identical to TRBD1. CDR1 and CDR2 (germline): LGHNA, YNFKEQ. This CDR3 is built from 13 residues. V lost 4 bases, J lost 2 bases, and 1 base stayed unmatched. The CDR3: CASSRDRQETQYF. The CDR3 DNA reads TGTGCCAGCAGCCGGGACAGACAAGAGACCCAGTACTTC.